The 30 T cell receptor beta chains in this list originate from one sample, sequenced in a study of cytomegalovirus exposure and HLA in healthy donors. Primers for the PCR totalled 60 Vbeta and 13 Jbeta. Method: immunoSEQ multiplex PCR; TCRdb's copy keeps in-frame clones and lacks some. Of over 80,000 clones in the sample, 82% were seen once. Sequencing was carried out using PBMCs. Source of these receptors: a man aged 25 to 45 in good health and CMV-seropositive.

V and J are TRBV5-1 and TRBJ2-3; D possibly corresponds to TRBD1 (5 bases). Germline-derived CDR1 and CDR2 are SGHRS and YFSETQ. Trimming took off 5 bases at V and 2 bases at J, with 15 bases between the two ends. The CDR3 covers 15 residues. The CDR3 loop is CASSWDNRNTDTQYF. The CDR3, as DNA: TGCGCCAGCAGTTGGGATAACAGGAACACAGATACGCAGTATTTT.

The J gene is TRBJ1-2, the V gene TRBV5-1; the D gene is possibly TRBD1 (6 bases). With 7 bases removed from V and 3 bases from J, the gap between germline ends came to 16 bases. CDR1 and CDR2 from the germline V gene are SGHRS and YFSETQ. The CDR3 loop spans 14 amino acids. In DNA form, the CDR3 reads TGCGCCAGCCGAACCCCAGGGGTGGACTATGGCTACACCTTC. Translated, it gives CASRTPGVDYGYTF.

The chain links TRBV7-9 to TRBJ1-2, with a tentative D call TRBD1 (5 bases). Germline CDR1 reads SEHNR; CDR2 reads FQNEAQ (reference sequence). The CDR3 loop spans 15 amino acids. Trimming pared 5 bases from V and 4 bases from J, leaving 17 bases between. This CDR3 reads CASSPFQGFGYGYTF. CDR3 nucleotide sequence: TGTGCCAGCAGCCCATTCCAGGGTTTTGGCTATGGCTACACCTTC.

V usage is TRBV30 and J usage is TRBJ2-5; D unclear. Germline CDR1 reads GTSNPN; CDR2 reads SVGIG (reference sequence). V lost 4 bases and J 2 bases, leaving 5 bases between the germline ends. CDR3 length: 11 amino acids. The CDR3 nucleotides read TGTGCCTGGACAGGACAAGAGACCCAGTACTTC. Protein sequence: CAWTGQETQYF.

This chain connects TRBV28 to TRBJ1-5; D gene ambiguous. The CDR3 runs 12 residues. Trimming took off 3 bases at V and 5 bases at J, with 5 bases between the two ends. CDR1 is MDHEN, CDR2 SYDVKM, per germline. The CDR3 loop reads CASSFEDQPQHF. CDR3 DNA sequence: TGTGCCAGCAGTTTCGAGGATCAGCCCCAGCATTTT.

The V call is TRBV7-2, the J call TRBJ1-3, with a weak D call TRBD1 (6 bases). The V end lost 5 bases, the J end lost 7 bases, and 18 bases lay between the germline ends. CDR1 is SGHTA, CDR2 FQGNSA, per germline. The CDR3 extends over 15 amino acids. The CDR3 DNA is TGTGCCAGCAGCCAGCGGACAGAAGGGGCGAACACCATATATTTT. Protein sequence: CASSQRTEGANTIYF. Complete variable domain (other parts from reference TRBV7-2 and TRBJ1-3): GAGVSQSPSNKVTEKGKDVELRCDPISGHTALYWYRQSLGQGLEFLIYFQGNSAPDKSGLPSDRFSAERTGGSVSTLTIQRTQQEDSAVYLCASSQRTEGANTIYFGEGSWLTVV.

This clone was found once. The gene calls are TRBV30 and TRBJ1-2; 7 bases fit TRBD1. The germline CDR1 and CDR2 sequences are GTSNPN and SVGIG (reference sequence). This CDR3 contains 13 residues. V shed 5 bases and J 2 bases; nucleotides not matched to a gene: 5. CDR3 bases: TGTGCCTGGTCCTCACAGGGGAACTATGGCTACACCTTC. This codes for CAWSSQGNYGYTF. Full variable domain (rest looked up from reference TRBV30 and TRBJ1-2): SQTIHQWPATLVQPVGSPLSLECTVEGTSNPNLYWYRQAAGRGLQLLFYSVGIGQISSEVPQNLSASRPQDRQFILSSKKLLLSDSGFYLCAWSSQGNYGYTFGSGTRLTVV.

The chain recombines TRBV11-2 with TRBJ2-1; 14 bases are shared with TRBD2. Germline CDR1 is SGHAT and CDR2 is FQNNGV. J lost 9 bases, V lost 3 bases, and 10 bases had no gene match. The CDR3 length is 17 residues. CDR3 sequence: CASSFQPGLAGEAEQFF. In DNA form, the CDR3 reads TGTGCCAGCAGCTTCCAACCGGGACTAGCGGGAGAGGCTGAGCAGTTCTTC.

The rearrangement links TRBV6-1 to TRBJ2-5; TRBD1 aligns across 7 bases. Germline V gene sequence: CDR1 MNHNS, CDR2 SASEGT. The CDR3 spans 14 residues. J gave up 5 bases and V 6 bases, and 9 bases lay outside the gene matches. The CDR3 loop reads CASSLPQGRETQYF. CDR3 nucleotide sequence: TGTGCCAGCAGCTTACCACAGGGGCGGGAGACCCAGTACTTC.

This chain connects TRBV13 to TRBJ1-1; 9 nucleotides agree with TRBD1. J gave up 5 bases and V 0 bases, and 1 base lay outside the gene matches. The CDR3 consists of 14 residues. Per the germline V gene, CDR1 is PRHDT and CDR2 is FYEKMQ (reference sequence). The CDR3 coding sequence is TGTGCCAGCAGCTTAGGACAGGGGGCAACTGAAGCTTTCTTT. This encodes CASSLGQGATEAFF. The variable domain in full, with the rest retrieved from reference TRBV13 and TRBJ1-1, is AAGVIQSPRHLIKEKRETATLKCYPIPRHDTVYWYQQGPGQDPQFLISFYEKMQSDKGSIPDRFSAQQFSDYHSELNMSSLELGDSALYFCASSLGQGATEAFFGQGTRLTVV.

The gene calls are TRBV15 and TRBJ2-5, with TRBD1 matching 9 bases. The DNA end lines up better with TRBJ2-7; the J call may be wrong. CDR1 is LNHNV and CDR2 is YYDKDF in the germline V gene (reference sequence). This CDR3 region has 19 residues. CDR3 coding DNA: TGTGCCACCAGCGGGGGACTCGGGGTTGGACAGGGGAACCGCTACGAGCAGTACTTC. It translates to CATSGGLGVGQGNRYEQYF.

The genes are TRBV27 and TRBJ1-1; TRBD1 might be the D (6 bases). The germline V gene encodes CDR1 MNHEY and CDR2 SMNVEV (reference sequence). The V end lost 2 bases, the J end lost 3 bases, and 13 bases lay between the germline ends. This CDR3 is built from 15 residues. CDR3 DNA: TGTGCCAGCAGTTTAGTTGGCAGGGGCTACACTGAAGCTTTCTTT. Its protein product is CASSLVGRGYTEAFF.

Note on this clone: The junction differs from germline at one of its ends, possibly a read error. V gene TRBV7-9 combines with J gene TRBJ2-5, with 8 bases lining up with TRBD1. The CDR3 totals 15 residues. Germline CDR1 SEHNR, CDR2 FQNEAQ (reference sequence). CDR3 sequence: CSSSQPTGVQETQYF. The CDR3 coding sequence is TGTTCCAGCAGCCAACCGACAGGGGTACAAGAGACCCAGTACTTC. The entire variable domain, with the rest obtained from reference TRBV7-9 and TRBJ2-5, is as follows: DTGVSQNPRHKITKRGQNVTFRCDPISEHNRLYWYRQTLGQGPEFLTYFQNEAQLEKSRLLSDRFSAERPKGSFSTLEIQRTEQGDSAMYLCSSSQPTGVQETQYFGPGTRLLVL.

This clone has just a few counts. The J gene is TRBJ1-6, the V gene TRBV9, with 8 bases identical to TRBD1. This CDR3 is 18 amino acids long. The germline V gene has CDR1 SGDLS and CDR2 YYNGEE. Trimming removed 1 base from V and 6 bases from J; junction bases left unmatched: 12. CDR3 sequence (DNA): TGTGCCAGCAGCGTATACTCGACAGGTGGACAGGGTAATTCACCCCTCCACTTT. It yields the protein CASSVYSTGGQGNSPLHF.

The rearrangement joins TRBV19 to TRBJ2-7, with TRBD2 matching over 7 bases. The CDR3 is 16 amino acids. Germline V gene data show CDR1 as LNHDA and CDR2 as SQIVND (reference sequence). V shed 5 bases and J 7 bases; nucleotides not matched to a gene: 17. In DNA form, the CDR3 reads TGTGCCAGTAGTCCCGACGAGGGAGCGGGATTTAGAGAGCAGTACTTC. The encoded protein is CASSPDEGAGFREQYF.

This clone was counted once. The J gene is TRBJ1-5, the V gene TRBV28, with 10 bases aligning to TRBD1. Germline assignment: CDR1 MDHEN and CDR2 SYDVKM. The CDR3 is 16 amino acids. V lost 8 bases, J lost 2 bases, and 9 bases stayed unmatched. CDR3 bases: TGTGCCAGCGGAGACAGACAGGGGGCTGGCAATCAGCCCCAGCATTTT. Its translation: CASGDRQGAGNQPQHF.

The V gene is TRBV28, the J gene TRBJ2-2, with 7 positions matching TRBD2. V was clipped by 4 bases and J by 4 bases; unmatched bases: 6. CDR3 length: 15 residues. Germline loops: CDR1 MDHEN, CDR2 SYDVKM. The CDR3 region has the DNA TGTGCCAGCAGTTCCCCGGGGGAGGGCACCGGGGAGCTGTTTTTT. Translation: CASSSPGEGTGELFF.

This clone was seen a single time. The chain joins TRBV29-1 to TRBJ1-2; unclear D gene. The CDR3 runs 11 residues. Between the trimmed V and J ends, which lost 4 bases and 2 bases, there was a span of 5 bases. Germline V gives CDR1 SQVTM, CDR2 ANQGSEA. This CDR3 is CSVGQNYGYTF. The CDR3 bases are TGCAGCGTTGGGCAGAACTATGGCTACACCTTC.

This chain's CDR3 is CASSYLQAGGAYNEQFF. DNA for the CDR3: TGTGCCAGCAGTTACCTTCAAGCGGGAGGCGCCTACAATGAGCAGTTCTTC. This rearrangement joins TRBV28 to TRBJ2-1, with TRBD2 matching 9 bases. The germline V gene has CDR1 MDHEN and CDR2 SYDVKM. The CDR3 totals 17 residues. Trimming removed 4 bases from V and 2 bases from J; junction bases left unmatched: 9.

About this clone: The sample carries other DNA sequences with the same CDR3. The genes are TRBV6-5 and TRBJ2-2; TRBD1 is a possible D gene (5 bases). Germline loops: CDR1 MNHEY, CDR2 SVGAGI. The CDR3 covers 15 residues. V lost 0 bases and J 2 bases, leaving 7 bases between the germline ends. This chain's CDR3 is CASSYSTVNTGELFF. CDR3 in DNA: TGTGCCAGCAGTTACTCGACAGTAAACACCGGGGAGCTGTTTTTT.

V and J are TRBV14 and TRBJ2-5, with D possibly TRBD2 on 6 matching bases. CDR3 size: 13 residues. Germline CDR1 and CDR2: SGHDN and FVKESK. V shed 5 bases and J shed 4 bases, with 11 bases lying between them. CDR3 loop: CASSGLARETQYF. In nucleotides, the CDR3 is TGTGCCAGCAGCGGCCTAGCGCGAGAGACCCAGTACTTC.

DNA of the CDR3: TGTGCCGTAGACAGGGAGCAGGGCAAAAACATTCAGTACTTC. Encoded protein: CAVDREQGKNIQYF. The chain couples TRBV10-3 to TRBJ2-4; 7 bases agree with TRBD1. Looked up from germline, CDR1 is ENHRY and CDR2 is SYGVKD. The CDR3 spans 14 residues. V shed 11 bases and J 3 bases; nucleotides not matched to a gene: 10.

This clone was observed a few times. The J gene is TRBJ1-4, the V gene TRBV30, with TRBD1 as a possible D gene (5 bases). Germline assignment: CDR1 GTSNPN and CDR2 SVGIG (reference sequence). The CDR3 is made up of 13 amino acids. The V end was cut by 7 bases, the J end by 1 base, with 10 bases between. The CDR3 loop is CASRRGTNEKLFF. The CDR3 nucleotides read TGTGCCTCTAGGAGGGGAACTAATGAAAAACTGTTTTTT.

The CDR3 DNA reads as TGTGCCAGTAGTGGACAGGGGAGCTACGAGCAGTACTTC. Encoded protein: CASSGQGSYEQYF. This chain links TRBV19 with TRBJ2-7, with TRBD1 matching over 9 bases. V was pared by 5 bases and J by 3 bases, with 2 bases of the junction left unmatched. The germline gives CDR1 LNHDA, CDR2 SQIVND (reference sequence). The CDR3 is 13 residues long.

This sequence joins TRBV7-2 and TRBJ2-1; D is possibly TRBD2 (5 bases). In germline, CDR1 is SGHTA, CDR2 FQGNSA. The CDR3 contains 18 residues. The ends were cut back, 2 bases at V and 7 bases at J, with 24 bases in the middle. The CDR3 nucleotides are TGTGCCAGCAGCTTAAGACTGTCAAGGACTCCTACGGGGAATGAGCAGTTCTTC. It codes for CASSLRLSRTPTGNEQFF.

This clone occurred once. The CDR3: CASSWGTSGSGYNEQFF. Here the CDR3 DNA reads TGCGCCAGCAGCTGGGGGACGAGCGGGAGTGGATACAATGAGCAGTTCTTC. The chain employs TRBV5-1 and TRBJ2-1, with 8 positions matching TRBD2. Germline CDR1 is SGHRS and CDR2 is YFSETQ. This CDR3 spans 17 amino acids. The junction had 12 bases not matched to a gene; V was cut back by 3 bases and J by 4 bases.

The DNA for the CDR3 is TGCGCCAGCAGCCAAGATTTTACTAGCGGGAGAATATTTGGCGAGCAGTACTTC. The encoded protein is CASSQDFTSGRIFGEQYF. The V and J genes are TRBV4-3 and TRBJ2-7, with 11 bases fitting TRBD2. The CDR3 extends over 18 amino acids. Trimming at V came to 0 bases and at J to 6 bases, leaving 13 bases not matched to a gene. Germline lookup yields CDR1 LGHNA and CDR2 YSLEER.

This clone was recorded a few times. The genes are TRBV6-6 and TRBJ1-1, with TRBD1 identical over 10 bases. The CDR3 is made up of 15 amino acids. J was trimmed by 7 bases and V by 5 bases; bases with no gene match: 10. The germline V gene has CDR1 MNHNY and CDR2 SVGAGI (reference sequence). CDR3 in DNA: TGTGCCAGCAGTACAGGGACAGGGGAGAAGAGTGAAGCTTTCTTT. Amino acids: CASSTGTGEKSEAFF.

As concerns this clone: The junction does not match germline at one end; this may be a read error. The rearrangement joins TRBV7-9 to TRBJ1-1; 10 nucleotides align to TRBD1. The CDR3 totals 16 residues. Germline CDR1 and CDR2: SEHNR and FQNEAQ (reference sequence). The CDR3 coding sequence is TGTTCCAGCAGCCCCAGGACAGGGGGGGTTAACACTGAAGCTTTCTTT. This translates into CSSSPRTGGVNTEAFF.

The V call is TRBV4-3, the J call TRBJ2-2; TRBD2 agrees at 8 bases. This CDR3 has 17 residues. Trimming cost V 4 bases and J 6 bases; bases outside gene matches: 13. Germline CDR1 LGHNA, CDR2 YSLEER. CDR3 DNA sequence: TGCGCCAGCAGCCCGCGGGAGGACGGAAGACCCCCCGGGGAGCTGTTTTTT. Translation gives CASSPREDGRPPGELFF.